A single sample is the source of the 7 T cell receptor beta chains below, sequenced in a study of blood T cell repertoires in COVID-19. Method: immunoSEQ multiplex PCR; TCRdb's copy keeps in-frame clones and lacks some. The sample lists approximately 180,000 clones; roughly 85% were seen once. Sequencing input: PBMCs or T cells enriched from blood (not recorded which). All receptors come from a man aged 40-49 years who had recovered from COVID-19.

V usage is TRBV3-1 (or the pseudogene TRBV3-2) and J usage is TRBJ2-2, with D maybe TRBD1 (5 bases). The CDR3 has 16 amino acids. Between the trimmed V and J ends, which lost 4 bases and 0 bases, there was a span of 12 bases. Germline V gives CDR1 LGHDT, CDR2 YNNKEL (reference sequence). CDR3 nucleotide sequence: TGTGCCAGCAGCCTCTTCGCAGGGTCGAACACCGGGGAGCTGTTTTTT. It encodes CASSLFAGSNTGELFF.

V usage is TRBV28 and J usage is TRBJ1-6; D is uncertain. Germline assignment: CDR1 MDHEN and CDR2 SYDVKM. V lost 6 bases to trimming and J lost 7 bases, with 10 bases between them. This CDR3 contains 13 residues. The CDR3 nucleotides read TGTGCCAGCAGGACCCAGGCCAATTCACCCCTCCACTTT. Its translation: CASRTQANSPLHF.

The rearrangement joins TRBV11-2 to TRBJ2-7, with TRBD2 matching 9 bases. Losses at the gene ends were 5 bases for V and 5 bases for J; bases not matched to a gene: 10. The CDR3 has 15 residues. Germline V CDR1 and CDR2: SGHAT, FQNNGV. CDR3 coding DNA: TGTGCCAGCAGCCTAGGGGCGGGGGGGCTAAACGAGCAGTACTTC. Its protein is CASSLGAGGLNEQYF.

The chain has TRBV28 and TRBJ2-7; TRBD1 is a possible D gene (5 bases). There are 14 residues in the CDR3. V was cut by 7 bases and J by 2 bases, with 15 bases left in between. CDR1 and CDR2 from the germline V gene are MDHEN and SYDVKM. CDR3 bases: TGTGCCAGCACCCCGTCTTTAGGGGCCTACGAGCAGTACTTC. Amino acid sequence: CASTPSLGAYEQYF.

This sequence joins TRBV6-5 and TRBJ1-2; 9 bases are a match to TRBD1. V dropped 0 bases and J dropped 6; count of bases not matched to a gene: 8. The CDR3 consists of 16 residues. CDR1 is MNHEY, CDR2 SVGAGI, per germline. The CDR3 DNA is TGTGCCAGCAGTTACTCCGGCCCCGGGACAGGGAATGGCTACACCTTC. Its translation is CASSYSGPGTGNGYTF.

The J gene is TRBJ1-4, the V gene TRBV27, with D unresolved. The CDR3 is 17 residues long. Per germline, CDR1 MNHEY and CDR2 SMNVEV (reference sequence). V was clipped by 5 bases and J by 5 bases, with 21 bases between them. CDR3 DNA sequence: TGTGCCAGCAGTAAGGTTTATCGAAGAGCGGAAAATGAAAAACTGTTTTTT. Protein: CASSKVYRRAENEKLFF.

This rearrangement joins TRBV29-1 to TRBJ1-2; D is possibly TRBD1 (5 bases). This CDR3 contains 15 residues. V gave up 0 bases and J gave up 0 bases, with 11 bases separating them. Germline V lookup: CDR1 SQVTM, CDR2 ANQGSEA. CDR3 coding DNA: TGCAGCGTTGAAGATGGGGGGGATGCTAACTATGGCTACACCTTC. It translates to CSVEDGGDANYGYTF. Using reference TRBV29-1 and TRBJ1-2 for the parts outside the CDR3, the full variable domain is SAVISQKPSRDICQRGTSLTIQCQVDSQVTMMFWYRQQPGQSLTLIATANQGSEATYESGFVIDKFPISRPNLTFSTLTVSNMSPEDSSIYLCSVEDGGDANYGYTFGSGTRLTVV.